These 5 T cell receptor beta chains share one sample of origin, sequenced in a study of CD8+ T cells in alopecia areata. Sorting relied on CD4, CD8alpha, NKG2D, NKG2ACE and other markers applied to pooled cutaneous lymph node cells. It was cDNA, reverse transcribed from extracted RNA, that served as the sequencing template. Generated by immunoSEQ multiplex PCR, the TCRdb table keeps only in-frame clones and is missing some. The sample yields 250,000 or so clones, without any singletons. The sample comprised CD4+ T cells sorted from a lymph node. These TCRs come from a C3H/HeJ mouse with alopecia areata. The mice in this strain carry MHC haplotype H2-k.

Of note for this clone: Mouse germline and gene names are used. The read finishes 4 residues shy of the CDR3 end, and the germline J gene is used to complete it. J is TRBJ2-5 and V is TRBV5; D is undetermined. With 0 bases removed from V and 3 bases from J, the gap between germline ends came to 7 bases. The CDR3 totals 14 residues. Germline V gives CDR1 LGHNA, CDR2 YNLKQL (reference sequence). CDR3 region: CASSQEPQQDTQYF. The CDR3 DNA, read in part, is TGTGCCAGCAGCCAAGAACCACAGCAAGAC.

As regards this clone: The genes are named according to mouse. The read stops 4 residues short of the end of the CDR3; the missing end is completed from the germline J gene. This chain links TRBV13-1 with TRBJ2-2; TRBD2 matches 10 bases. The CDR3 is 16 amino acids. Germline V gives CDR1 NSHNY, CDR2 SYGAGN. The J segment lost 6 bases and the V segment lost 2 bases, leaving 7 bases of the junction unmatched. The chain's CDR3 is CASSDSWGGAAGQLYF. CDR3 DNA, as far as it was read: TGTGCCAGCAGTGACTCCTGGGGGGGCGCCGCCGGG.

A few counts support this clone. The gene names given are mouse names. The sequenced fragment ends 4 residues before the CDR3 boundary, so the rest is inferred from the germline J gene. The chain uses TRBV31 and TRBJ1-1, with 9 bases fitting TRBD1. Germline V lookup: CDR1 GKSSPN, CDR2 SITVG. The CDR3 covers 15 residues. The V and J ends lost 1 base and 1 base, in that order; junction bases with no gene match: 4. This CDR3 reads CAWSPGQGRNTEVFF. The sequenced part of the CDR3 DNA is TGTGCCTGGAGTCCGGGACAGGGTCGGAACACA. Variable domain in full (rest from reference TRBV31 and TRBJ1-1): AQTIHQWPVAEIKAVGSPLSLGCTIKGKSSPNLYWYWQATGGTLQQLFYSITVGQVESVVQLNLSASRPKDDQFILSTEKLLLSHSGFYLCAWSPGQGRNTEVFFGKGTRLTVV.

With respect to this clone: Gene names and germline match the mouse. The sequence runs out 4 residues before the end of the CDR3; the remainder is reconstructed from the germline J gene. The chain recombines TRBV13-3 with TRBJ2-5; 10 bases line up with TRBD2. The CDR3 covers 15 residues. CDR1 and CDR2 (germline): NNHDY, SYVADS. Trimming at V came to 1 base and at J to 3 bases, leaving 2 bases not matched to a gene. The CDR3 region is CASSDMDWGQDTQYF. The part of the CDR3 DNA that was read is TGTGCCAGCAGTGATATGGACTGGGGGCAAGAC.

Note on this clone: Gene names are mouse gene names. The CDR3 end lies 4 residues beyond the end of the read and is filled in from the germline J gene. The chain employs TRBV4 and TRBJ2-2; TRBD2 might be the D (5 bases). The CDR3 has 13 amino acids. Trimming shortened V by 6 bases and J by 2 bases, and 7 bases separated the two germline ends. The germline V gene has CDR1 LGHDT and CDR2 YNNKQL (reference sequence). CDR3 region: CASSMGNTGQLYF. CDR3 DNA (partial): TGTGCCAGCAGTATGGGGAACACCGGG.